The present entry profiles one T cell receptor beta chain with its context. V was cut by 2 bases and J by 2 bases, with 15 bases left in between. CDR1 is LNHDA, CDR2 SQIVND, per germline (reference sequence). The CDR3 extends over 16 amino acids. The data stem from a study of blood T cell repertoires in COVID-19. Study details: The cDNA or gDNA used as material had been derived from T cells, B-cell-depleted T cells, or PBMCs.

Sequencing used immunoSEQ multiplex PCR; TCRdb keeps in-frame clones, though not all of them. The sample has some 250,000 clones; around 85% are singletons. This TCR was sampled from a woman under 40 who had recovered from COVID-19. The genes are TRBV19 and TRBJ2-5; D remains unclear. The sequenced material came from peripheral blood. CDR3 in amino acids: CASSIHLDVRQETQYF. CDR3 nucleotide sequence: TGTGCCAGTAGTATACATCTGGATGTGAGGCAAGAGACCCAGTACTTC.